This T cell receptor beta chain was documented in a study of T-cell reconstitution after alpha-beta-depleted transplantation in children. Losses at the gene ends were 4 bases for V and 3 bases for J; bases not matched to a gene: 7. Germline V lookup: CDR1 SGHRS, CDR2 YFSETQ. The CDR3 has 15 amino acids. Using unique molecular identifiers, the investigators prepared the TCRbeta library. A single record per CDR3 protein comes from TCRdb applying MiXCR to the PCR reads. Of over 150,000 distinct CDR3 sequences listed, approximately 15% are singletons. The receptor's source is a human donor who donated a stem cell graft to a child with acute lymphoblastic leukemia. Sequences were derived from PBMCs from the stem cell graft donor, sampled from the stem cell graft. V is TRBV5-1 and J is TRBJ2-3, with 8 positions matching TRBD2. CDR3 sequence (DNA): TGCGCCAGCAGCCCGATGGCTAGCGGGACAGATACGCAGTATTTT. This codes for CASSPMASGTDTQYF.